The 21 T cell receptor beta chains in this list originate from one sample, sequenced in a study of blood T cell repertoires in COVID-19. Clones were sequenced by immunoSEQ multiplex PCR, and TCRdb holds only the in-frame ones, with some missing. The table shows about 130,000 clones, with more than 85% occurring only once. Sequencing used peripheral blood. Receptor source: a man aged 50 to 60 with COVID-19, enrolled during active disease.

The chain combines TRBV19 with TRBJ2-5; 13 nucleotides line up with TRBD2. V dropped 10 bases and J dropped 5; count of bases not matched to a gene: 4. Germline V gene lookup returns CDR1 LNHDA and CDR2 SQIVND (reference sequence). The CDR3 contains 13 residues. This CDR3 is CATSTSGRETQYF. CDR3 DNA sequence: TGTGCCACTTCGACTAGCGGGAGGGAGACCCAGTACTTC.

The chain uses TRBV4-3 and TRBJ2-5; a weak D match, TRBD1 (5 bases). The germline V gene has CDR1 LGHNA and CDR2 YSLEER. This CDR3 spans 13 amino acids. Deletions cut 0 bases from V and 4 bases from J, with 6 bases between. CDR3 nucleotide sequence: TGCGCCAGCAGCCAAGAAAGGGGAGAGACCCAGTACTTC. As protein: CASSQERGETQYF.

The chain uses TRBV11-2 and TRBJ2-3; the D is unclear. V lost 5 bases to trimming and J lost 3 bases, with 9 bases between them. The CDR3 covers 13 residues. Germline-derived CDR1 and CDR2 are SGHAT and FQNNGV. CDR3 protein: CASSPPTTDTQYF. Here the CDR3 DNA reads TGTGCCAGCAGCCCCCCAACAACAGATACGCAGTATTTT.

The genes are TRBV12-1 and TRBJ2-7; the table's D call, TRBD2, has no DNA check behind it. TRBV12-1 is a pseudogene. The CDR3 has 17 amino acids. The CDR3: CASSLSQRREKTYEQYV. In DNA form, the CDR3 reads TGTGCCAGCAGCCTTTCTCAAAGACGGGAGAAGACCTACGAGCAGTACGTC.

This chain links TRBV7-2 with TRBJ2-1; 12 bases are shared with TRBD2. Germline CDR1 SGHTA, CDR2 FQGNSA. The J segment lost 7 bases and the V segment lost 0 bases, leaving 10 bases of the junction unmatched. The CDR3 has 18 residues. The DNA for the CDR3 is TGTGCCAGCAGCTTAGCCCTAGCGGGAGGGCCTAAATCGAATGAGCAGTTCTTC. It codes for CASSLALAGGPKSNEQFF. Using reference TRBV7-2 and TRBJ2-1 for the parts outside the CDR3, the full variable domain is GAGVSQSPSNKVTEKGKDVELRCDPISGHTALYWYRQSLGQGLEFLIYFQGNSAPDKSGLPSDRFSAERTGGSVSTLTIQRTQQEDSAVYLCASSLALAGGPKSNEQFFGPGTRLTVL.

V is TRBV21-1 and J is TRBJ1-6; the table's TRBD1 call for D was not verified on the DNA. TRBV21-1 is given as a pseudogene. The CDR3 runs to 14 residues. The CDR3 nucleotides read TGTGCCAGCACCCCGGACAGGGCTGGTTCACCCCTCCACTTT. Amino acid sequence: CASTPDRAGSPLHF.

The CDR3 sequence: CAISETGGYTF. The CDR3, as DNA: TGTGCCATCAGTGAGACAGGCGGCTACACCTTC. This chain uses TRBV10-3 with TRBJ1-2; D is perhaps TRBD1 (5 bases). Germline V gene data show CDR1 as ENHRY and CDR2 as SYGVKD. This CDR3 contains 11 residues. V lost 2 bases to trimming and J lost 8 bases, with 6 bases between them.

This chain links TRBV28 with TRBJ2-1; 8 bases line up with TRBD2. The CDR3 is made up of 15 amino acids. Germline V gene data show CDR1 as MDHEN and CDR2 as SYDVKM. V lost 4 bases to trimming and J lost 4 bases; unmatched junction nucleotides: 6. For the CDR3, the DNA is TGTGCCAGCAGTTACAGCGGGAGAGTATACAATGAGCAGTTCTTC. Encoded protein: CASSYSGRVYNEQFF.

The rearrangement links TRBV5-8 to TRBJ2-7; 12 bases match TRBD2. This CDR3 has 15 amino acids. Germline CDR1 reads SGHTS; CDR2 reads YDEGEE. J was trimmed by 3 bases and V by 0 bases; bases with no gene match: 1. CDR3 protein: CASSLGTSGIYEQYV. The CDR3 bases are TGTGCCAGCAGCTTGGGGACTAGCGGGATCTACGAGCAGTACGTC.

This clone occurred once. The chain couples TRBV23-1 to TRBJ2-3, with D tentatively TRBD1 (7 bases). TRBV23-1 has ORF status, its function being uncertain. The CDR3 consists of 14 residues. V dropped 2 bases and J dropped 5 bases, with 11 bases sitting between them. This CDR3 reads CASSQHQGGDTQYF. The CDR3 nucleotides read TGCGCCAGCAGTCAACATCAGGGGGGAGATACGCAGTATTTT.

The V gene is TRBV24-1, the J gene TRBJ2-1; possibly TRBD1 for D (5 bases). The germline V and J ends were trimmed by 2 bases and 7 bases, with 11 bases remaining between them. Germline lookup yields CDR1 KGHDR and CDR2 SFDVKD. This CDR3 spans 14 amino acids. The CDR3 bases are TGTGCCACCAGTGATTACAAGGGGTGGAATGAGCAGTTCTTC. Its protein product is CATSDYKGWNEQFF.

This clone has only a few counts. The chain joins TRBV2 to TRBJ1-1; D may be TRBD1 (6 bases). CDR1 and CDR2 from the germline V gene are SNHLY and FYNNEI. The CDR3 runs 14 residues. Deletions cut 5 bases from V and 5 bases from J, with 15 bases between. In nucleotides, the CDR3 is TGTGCCAGCAGTTCCGAACAGGGTTTTACTGAAGCTTTCTTT. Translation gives CASSSEQGFTEAFF.

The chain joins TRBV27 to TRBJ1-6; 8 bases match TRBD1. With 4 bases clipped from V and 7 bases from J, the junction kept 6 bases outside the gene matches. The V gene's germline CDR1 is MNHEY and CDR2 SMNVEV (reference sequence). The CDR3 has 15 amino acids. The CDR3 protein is CASSSGQGENSPLHF. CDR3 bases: TGTGCCAGCAGTTCCGGACAGGGAGAGAATTCACCCCTCCACTTT.

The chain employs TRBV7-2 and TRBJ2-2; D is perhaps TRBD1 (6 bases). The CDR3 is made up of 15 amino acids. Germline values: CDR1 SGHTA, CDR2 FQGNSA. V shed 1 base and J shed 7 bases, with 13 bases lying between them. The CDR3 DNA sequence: TGTGCCAGCAGCTTAGGAGGGGGTTGGGGCGGGGAGCTGTTTTTT. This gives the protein CASSLGGGWGGELFF.

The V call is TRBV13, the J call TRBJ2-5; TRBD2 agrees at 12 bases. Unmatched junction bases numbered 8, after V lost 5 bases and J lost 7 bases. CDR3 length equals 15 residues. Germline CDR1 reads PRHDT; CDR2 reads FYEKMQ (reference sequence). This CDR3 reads CASSPSGRVEGTQYF. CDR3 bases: TGTGCCAGCAGCCCTAGCGGGAGGGTGGAAGGGACCCAGTACTTC.

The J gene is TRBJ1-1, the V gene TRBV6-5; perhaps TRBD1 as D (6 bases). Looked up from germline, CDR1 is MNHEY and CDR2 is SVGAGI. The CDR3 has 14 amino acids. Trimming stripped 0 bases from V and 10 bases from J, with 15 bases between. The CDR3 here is CASSYSSGDVGAFF. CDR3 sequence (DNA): TGTGCCAGCAGTTACTCGTCAGGGGATGTGGGAGCTTTCTTT.

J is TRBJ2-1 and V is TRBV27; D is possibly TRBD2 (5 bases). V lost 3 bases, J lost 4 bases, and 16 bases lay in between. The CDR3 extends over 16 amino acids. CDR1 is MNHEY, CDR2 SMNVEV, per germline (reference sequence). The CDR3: CASSLVANPRYNEQFF. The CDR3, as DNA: TGTGCCAGCAGTTTGGTAGCGAACCCTAGGTACAATGAGCAGTTCTTC.

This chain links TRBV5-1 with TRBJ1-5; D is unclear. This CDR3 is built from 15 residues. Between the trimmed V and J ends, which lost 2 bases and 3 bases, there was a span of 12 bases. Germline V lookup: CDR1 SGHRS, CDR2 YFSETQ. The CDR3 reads CASSFNGENNQPQHF. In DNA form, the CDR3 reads TGCGCCAGCAGCTTTAACGGAGAGAACAATCAGCCCCAGCATTTT.

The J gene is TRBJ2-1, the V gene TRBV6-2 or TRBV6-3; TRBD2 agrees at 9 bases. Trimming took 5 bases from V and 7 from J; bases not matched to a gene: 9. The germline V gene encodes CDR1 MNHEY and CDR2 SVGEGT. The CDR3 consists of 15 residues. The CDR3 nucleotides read TGTGCCAGCAGTCCCGCGGGAGGGGGCAGGAATGAGCAGTTCTTC. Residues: CASSPAGGGRNEQFF.

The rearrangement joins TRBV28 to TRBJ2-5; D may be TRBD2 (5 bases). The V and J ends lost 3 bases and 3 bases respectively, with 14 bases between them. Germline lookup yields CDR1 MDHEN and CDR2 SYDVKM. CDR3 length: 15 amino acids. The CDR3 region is CASSFRGKREETQYF. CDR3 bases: TGTGCCAGCAGTTTCAGAGGCAAGAGGGAAGAGACCCAGTACTTC.

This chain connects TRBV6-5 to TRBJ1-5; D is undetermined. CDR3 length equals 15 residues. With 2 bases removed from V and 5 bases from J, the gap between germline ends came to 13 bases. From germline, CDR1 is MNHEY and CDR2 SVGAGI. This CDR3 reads CASSYGVGIDQPQHF. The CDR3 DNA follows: TGTGCCAGCAGTTACGGTGTCGGGATAGATCAGCCCCAGCATTTT.